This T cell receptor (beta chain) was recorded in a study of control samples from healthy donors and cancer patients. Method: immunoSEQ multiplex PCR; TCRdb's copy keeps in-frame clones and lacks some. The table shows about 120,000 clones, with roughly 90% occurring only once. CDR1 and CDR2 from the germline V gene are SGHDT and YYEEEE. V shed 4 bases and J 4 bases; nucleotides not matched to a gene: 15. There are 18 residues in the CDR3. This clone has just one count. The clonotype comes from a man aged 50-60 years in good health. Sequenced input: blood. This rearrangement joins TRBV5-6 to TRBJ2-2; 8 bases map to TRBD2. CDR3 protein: CASSLALGGGSSTGELFF. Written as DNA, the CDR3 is TGTGCCAGCAGCCTAGCCCTCGGGGGGGGCTCGAGCACCGGGGAGCTGTTTTTT.